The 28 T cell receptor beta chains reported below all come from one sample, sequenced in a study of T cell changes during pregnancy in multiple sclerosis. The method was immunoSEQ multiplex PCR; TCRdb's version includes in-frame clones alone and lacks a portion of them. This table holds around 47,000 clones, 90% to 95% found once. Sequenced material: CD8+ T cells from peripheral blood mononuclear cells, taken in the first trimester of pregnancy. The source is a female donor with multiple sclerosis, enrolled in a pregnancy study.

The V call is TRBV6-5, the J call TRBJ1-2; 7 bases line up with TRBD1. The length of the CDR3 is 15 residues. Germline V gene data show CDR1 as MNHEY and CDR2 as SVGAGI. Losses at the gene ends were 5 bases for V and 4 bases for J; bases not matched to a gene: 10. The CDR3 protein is CASSPPWGQSYGYTF. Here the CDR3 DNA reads TGTGCCAGCAGTCCTCCCTGGGGACAGTCCTATGGCTACACCTTC.

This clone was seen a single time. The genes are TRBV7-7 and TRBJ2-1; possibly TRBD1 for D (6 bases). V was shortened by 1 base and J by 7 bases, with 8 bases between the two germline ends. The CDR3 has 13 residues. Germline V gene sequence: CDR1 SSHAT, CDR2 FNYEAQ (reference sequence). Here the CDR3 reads CASSLEQGNEQFF. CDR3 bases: TGTGCCAGCAGCTTAGAACAGGGTAATGAGCAGTTCTTC.

Here the CDR3 DNA reads TGTGCCAGCGTTAGTTCGGGGGGAACTAGTGTGTTCTTC. Translating it yields CASVSSGGTSVFF. The V and J genes are TRBV6-1 and TRBJ2-1, with 7 bases that match TRBD2. V gave up 8 bases and J gave up 15 bases; unmatched junction bases: 16. Per the germline V gene, CDR1 is MNHNS and CDR2 is SASEGT. The CDR3 consists of 13 residues.

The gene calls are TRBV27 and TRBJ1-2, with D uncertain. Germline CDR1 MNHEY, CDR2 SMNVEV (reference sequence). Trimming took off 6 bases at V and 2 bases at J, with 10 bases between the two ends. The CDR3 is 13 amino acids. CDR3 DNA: TGTGCCAGCAGGCGGGGAGGGAACTATGGCTACACCTTC. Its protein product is CASRRGGNYGYTF.

The CDR3 reads CASSLRLERDRNEKLFF. DNA for the CDR3: TGTGCCAGCAGCCTCCGCCTCGAGAGGGACAGAAATGAAAAACTGTTTTTT. The chain links TRBV7-2 to TRBJ1-4, with TRBD1 identical over 7 bases. V lost 5 bases, J lost 5 bases, and 14 bases stayed unmatched. CDR3 length: 17 residues. Looked up from germline, CDR1 is SGHTA and CDR2 is FQGNSA.

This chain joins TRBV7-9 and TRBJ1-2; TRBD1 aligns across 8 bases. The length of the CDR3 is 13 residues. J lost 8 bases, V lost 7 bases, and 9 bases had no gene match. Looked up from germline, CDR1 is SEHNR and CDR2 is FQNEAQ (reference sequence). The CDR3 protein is CASNPTGEGGYTF. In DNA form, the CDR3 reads TGTGCCAGCAACCCGACAGGGGAGGGAGGCTACACCTTC.

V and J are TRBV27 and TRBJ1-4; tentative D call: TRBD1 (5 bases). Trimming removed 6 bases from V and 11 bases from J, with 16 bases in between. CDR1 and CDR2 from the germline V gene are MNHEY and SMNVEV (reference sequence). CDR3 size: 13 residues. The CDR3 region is CASSPLVQEKLFF. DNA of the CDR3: TGTGCCAGCAGCCCCCTCGTACAGGAGAAACTGTTTTTT. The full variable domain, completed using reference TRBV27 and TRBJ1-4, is EAQVTQNPRYLITVTGKKLTVTCSQNMNHEYMSWYRQDPGLGLRQIYYSMNVEVTDKGDVPEGYKVSRKEKRNFPLILESPSPNQTSLYFCASSPLVQEKLFFGSGTQLSVL.

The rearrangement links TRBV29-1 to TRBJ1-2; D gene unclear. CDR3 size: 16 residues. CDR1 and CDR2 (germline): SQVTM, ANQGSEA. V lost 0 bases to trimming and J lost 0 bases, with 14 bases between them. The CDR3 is CSVEDGPVRANYGYTF. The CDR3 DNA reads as TGCAGCGTTGAAGATGGGCCTGTGAGAGCTAACTATGGCTACACCTTC.

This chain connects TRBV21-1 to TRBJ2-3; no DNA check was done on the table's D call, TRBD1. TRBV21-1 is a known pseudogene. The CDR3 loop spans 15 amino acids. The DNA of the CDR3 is TGTGCCAGCAGCATGGGGGCAGGACAGGGTTTTACGCAGTATTTT. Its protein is CASSMGAGQGFTQYF.

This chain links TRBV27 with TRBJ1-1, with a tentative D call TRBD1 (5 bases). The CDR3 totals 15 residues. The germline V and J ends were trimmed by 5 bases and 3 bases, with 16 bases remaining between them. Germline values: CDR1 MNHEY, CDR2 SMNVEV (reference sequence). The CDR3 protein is CASSRPGGTDTEAFF. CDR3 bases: TGTGCCAGCAGTCGTCCGGGGGGAACCGACACTGAAGCTTTCTTT.

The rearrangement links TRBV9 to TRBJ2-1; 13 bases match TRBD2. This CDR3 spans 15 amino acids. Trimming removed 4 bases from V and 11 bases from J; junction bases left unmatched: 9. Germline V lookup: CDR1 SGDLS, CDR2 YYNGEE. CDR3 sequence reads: CASSPLTSGGSKQFF. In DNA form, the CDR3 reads TGTGCCAGCAGCCCTCTGACTAGCGGGGGGAGTAAGCAGTTCTTC.

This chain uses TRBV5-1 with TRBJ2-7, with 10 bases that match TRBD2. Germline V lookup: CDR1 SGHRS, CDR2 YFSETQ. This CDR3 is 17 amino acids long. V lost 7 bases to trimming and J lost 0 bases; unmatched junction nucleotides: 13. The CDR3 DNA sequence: TGCGCCAGCCACAAGGCTAGCGGGGGCGATTACTCCTACGAGCAGTACTTC. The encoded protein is CASHKASGGDYSYEQYF.

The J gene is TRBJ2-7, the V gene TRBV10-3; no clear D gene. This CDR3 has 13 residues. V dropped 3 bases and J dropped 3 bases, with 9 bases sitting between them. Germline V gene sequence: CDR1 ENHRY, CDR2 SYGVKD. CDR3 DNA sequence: TGTGCCATCAGTGACCGACGGAGCTACGAGCAGTACTTC. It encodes CAISDRRSYEQYF.

CDR3 residues: CASSDPPGLAHLYEQYF. The DNA of the CDR3 is TGTGCCAGCAGTGACCCTCCGGGGTTAGCGCATCTCTACGAGCAGTACTTC. J is TRBJ2-7 and V is TRBV6-1, with D tentatively TRBD2 (5 bases). Trimming took off 3 bases at V and 3 bases at J, with 21 bases between the two ends. This CDR3 comprises 17 residues. Per the germline V gene, CDR1 is MNHNS and CDR2 is SASEGT.

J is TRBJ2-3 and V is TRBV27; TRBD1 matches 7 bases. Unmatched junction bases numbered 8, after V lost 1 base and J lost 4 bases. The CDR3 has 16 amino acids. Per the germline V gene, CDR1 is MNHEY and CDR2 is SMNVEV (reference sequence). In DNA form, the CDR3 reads TGTGCCAGCAGTTTATTACCTGAGGGGGCTGCAGATACGCAGTATTTT. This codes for CASSLLPEGAADTQYF.

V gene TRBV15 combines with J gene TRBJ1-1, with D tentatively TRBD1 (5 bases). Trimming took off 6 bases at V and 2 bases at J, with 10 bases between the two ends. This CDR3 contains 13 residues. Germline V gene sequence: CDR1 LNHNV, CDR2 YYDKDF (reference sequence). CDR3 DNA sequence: TGTGCCACCAGTGACAGCCCTAACACTGAAGCTTTCTTT. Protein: CATSDSPNTEAFF.

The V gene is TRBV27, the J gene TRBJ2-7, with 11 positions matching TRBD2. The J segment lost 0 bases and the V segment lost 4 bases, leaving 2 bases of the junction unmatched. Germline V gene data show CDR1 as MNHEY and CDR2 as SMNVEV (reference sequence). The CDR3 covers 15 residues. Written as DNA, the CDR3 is TGTGCCAGCAGTTCCACTAGCGGGAGCTCCTACGAGCAGTACTTC. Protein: CASSSTSGSSYEQYF.

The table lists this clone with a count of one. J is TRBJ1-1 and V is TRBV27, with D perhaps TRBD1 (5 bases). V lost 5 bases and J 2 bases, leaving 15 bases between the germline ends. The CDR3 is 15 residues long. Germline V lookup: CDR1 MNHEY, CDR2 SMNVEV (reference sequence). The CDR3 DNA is TGTGCCAGCAGTGGGGGAGGGGTAAGAAACACTGAAGCTTTCTTT. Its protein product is CASSGGGVRNTEAFF.

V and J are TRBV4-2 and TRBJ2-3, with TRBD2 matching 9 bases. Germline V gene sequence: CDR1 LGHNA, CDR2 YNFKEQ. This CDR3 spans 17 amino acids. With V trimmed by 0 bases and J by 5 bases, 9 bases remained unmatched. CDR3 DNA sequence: TGTGCCAGCAGCCAAGAAGGGCGGGGGGGCCGGGGAGATACGCAGTATTTT. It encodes CASSQEGRGGRGDTQYF.

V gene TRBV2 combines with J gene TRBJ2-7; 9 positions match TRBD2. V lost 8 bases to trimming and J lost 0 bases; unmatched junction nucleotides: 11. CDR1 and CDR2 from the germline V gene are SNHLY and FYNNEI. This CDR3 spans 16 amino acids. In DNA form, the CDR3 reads TGTGCCAGCGAATACTATAGCGGGAGTGGCTCCTACGAGCAGTACTTC. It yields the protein CASEYYSGSGSYEQYF.

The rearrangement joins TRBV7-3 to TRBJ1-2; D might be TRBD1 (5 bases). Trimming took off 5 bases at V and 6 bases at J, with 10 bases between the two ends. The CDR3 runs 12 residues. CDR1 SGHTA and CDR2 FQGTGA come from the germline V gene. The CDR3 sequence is CASSLGGDGYTF. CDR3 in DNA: TGTGCCAGCAGCCTCGGGGGAGATGGCTACACCTTC.

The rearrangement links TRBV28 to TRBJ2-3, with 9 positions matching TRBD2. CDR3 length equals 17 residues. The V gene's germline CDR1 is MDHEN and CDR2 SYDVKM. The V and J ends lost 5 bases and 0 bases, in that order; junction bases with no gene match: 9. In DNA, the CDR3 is TGTGCCAGCAGTGATTTTAGCGGGGGAACTAGCACAGATACGCAGTATTTT. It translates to CASSDFSGGTSTDTQYF.

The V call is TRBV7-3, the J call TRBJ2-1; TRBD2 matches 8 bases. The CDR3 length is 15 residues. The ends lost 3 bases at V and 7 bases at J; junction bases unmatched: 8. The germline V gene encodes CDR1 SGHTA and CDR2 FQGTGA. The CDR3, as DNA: TGTGCCAGCAGCTTCGGGGGGGCCAGCATGAATGAGCAGTTCTTC. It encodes CASSFGGASMNEQFF. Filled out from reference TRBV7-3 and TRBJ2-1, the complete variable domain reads GAGVSQTPSNKVTEKGKYVELRCDPISGHTALYWYRQSLGQGPEFLIYFQGTGAADDSGLPNDRFFAVRPEGSVSTLKIQRTERGDSAVYLCASSFGGASMNEQFFGPGTRLTVL.

CDR3 in amino acids: CASSLSIRTTFF. The CDR3 bases are TGTGCCAGCAGCTTGTCGATCCGTACAACTTTCTTT. This chain links TRBV5-8 with TRBJ1-1; D is ambiguous. Germline CDR1 reads SGHTS; CDR2 reads YDEGEE. Trimming took 1 base from V and 12 from J, leaving 13 bases between them. The CDR3 length is 12 residues.

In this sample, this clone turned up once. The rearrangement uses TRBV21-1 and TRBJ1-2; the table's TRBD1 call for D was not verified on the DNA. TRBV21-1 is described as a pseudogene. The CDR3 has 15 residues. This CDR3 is CASSKAKRGNYGYTF. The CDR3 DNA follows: TGTGCCAGCAGCAAAGCTAAAAGGGGAAACTATGGCTACACCTTC.

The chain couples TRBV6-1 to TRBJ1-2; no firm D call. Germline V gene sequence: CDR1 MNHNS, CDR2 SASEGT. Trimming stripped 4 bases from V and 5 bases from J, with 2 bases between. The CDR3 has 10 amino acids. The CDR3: CASSAYGYTF. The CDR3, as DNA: TGTGCCAGCAGTGCTTATGGCTACACCTTC.

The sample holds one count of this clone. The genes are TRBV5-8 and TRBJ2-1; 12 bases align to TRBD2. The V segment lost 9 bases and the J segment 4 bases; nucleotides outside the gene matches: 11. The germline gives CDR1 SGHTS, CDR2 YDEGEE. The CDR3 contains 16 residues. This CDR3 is CATTSSGRAGYNEQFF. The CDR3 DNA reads TGTGCCACGACGTCTAGCGGGAGGGCCGGGTACAATGAGCAGTTCTTC.

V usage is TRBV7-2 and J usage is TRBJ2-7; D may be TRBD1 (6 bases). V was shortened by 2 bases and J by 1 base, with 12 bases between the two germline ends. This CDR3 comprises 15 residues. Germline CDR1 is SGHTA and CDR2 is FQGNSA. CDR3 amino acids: CASSLPGTLSYEQYF. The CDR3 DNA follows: TGTGCCAGCAGCTTACCGGGGACACTATCCTACGAGCAGTACTTC.